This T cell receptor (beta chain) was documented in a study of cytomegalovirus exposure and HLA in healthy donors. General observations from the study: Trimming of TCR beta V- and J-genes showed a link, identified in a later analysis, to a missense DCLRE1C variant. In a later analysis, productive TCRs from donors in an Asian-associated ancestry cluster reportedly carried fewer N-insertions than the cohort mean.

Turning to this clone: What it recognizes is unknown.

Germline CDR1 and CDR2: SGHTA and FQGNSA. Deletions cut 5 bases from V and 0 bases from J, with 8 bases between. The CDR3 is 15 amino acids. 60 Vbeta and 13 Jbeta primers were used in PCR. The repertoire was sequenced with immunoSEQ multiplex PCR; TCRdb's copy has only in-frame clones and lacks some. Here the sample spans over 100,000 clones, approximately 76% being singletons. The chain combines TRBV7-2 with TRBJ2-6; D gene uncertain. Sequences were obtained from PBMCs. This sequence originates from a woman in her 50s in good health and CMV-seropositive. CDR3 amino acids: CASSTDFSGANVLTF. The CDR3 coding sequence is TGTGCCAGCAGCACCGACTTCTCTGGGGCCAACGTCCTGACTTTC. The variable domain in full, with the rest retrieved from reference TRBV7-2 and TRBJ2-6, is GAGVSQSPSNKVTEKGKDVELRCDPISGHTALYWYRQSLGQGLEFLIYFQGNSAPDKSGLPSDRFSAERTGGSVSTLTIQRTQQEDSAVYLCASSTDFSGANVLTFGAGSRLTVL.